The subject of this entry is one T cell receptor (beta chain). Its antigen is not known. The junction shows a germline mismatch at one end, possibly a read error. The data stem from a study of cytomegalovirus exposure and HLA in healthy donors. Germline-derived CDR1 and CDR2 are SEHNR and FQNEAQ (reference sequence). The CDR3 is 12 amino acids. The study, taken as a whole, reports: Highest at DRB1 and lowest at HLA-C, TCR association rates differed among HLA loci in a later analysis. Cytomegalovirus-associated TCR beta chains were listed, numbering 164.

This PCR relied on a set of 60 Vbeta primers and 13 Jbeta primers. Libraries were prepared by immunoSEQ multiplex PCR; TCRdb keeps only in-frame clonotypes and omits some of them. The profile shows approximately 200,000 clones, about 82% of them singletons. The material sequenced was PBMCs. This chain links TRBV7-9 with TRBJ2-1, with a weak D call TRBD2 (6 bases). The sequence derives from a woman aged 45-60 years in good health and CMV-seronegative. In DNA form, the CDR3 reads TGTTCCAGCAGCGGAGGGGACAATGAGCAGTTCTTC. It codes for CSSSGGDNEQFF.